This paragraph reports one TCR beta chain. For the second PCR, which ran for roughly 6 to 12 cycles, a sample-barcoded 5' primer and a J-beta primer mix were used. TCRdb called the 5' RACE reads again in MiXCR, with one record for every CDR3 protein. Altogether hundreds of thousands of distinct CDR3 sequences are present, approximately 50% being singletons, with the ten largest covering 30% to 40%. The data derive from a study of blood T cells in healthy people across ages. Study-wide background: The capture of about one barcoded beta molecule per two T cells was achieved by template switching.

The V gene's germline CDR1 is SEHNR and CDR2 FQNEAQ (reference sequence). Trimming removed 1 base from V and 11 bases from J, with 11 bases in between. The CDR3 length is 12 residues. Healthy Caucasian individuals from Russia aged about 6 to 100 were enrolled as donors. Every sample had a minimum of 6.5 million PBMCs isolated. The chain has TRBV7-9 and TRBJ2-5; D is unresolved. This receptor was obtained from a woman in her fifties or sixties in good health. The specimen was blood. The CDR3 DNA sequence: TGTGCCAGCAGCTTAGAGGTAAAGCAGCAGTACTTC. Its protein product is CASSLEVKQQYF. The variable domain in full, completed from reference TRBV7-9 and TRBJ2-5, reads DTGVSQNPRHKITKRGQNVTFRCDPISEHNRLYWYRQTLGQGPEFLTYFQNEAQLEKSRLLSDRFSAERPKGSFSTLEIQRTEQGDSAMYLCASSLEVKQQYFGPGTRLLVL.